This T cell receptor beta chain was captured in a study of regulatory T cells in long-lasting Graves disease. Findings of the study overall: Sampling was limited to peripheral blood rather than thyroid tissue.

As for this clonotype: Antigen unknown.

Germline CDR1 and CDR2: KGHDR and SFDVKD. The CDR3 is made up of 12 amino acids. Trimming took off 9 bases at V and 6 bases at J, with 14 bases between the two ends. Stated time point: persistent/refractory GD, antithyroid drugs over 5 years with positive TRAb. PBMC RNA served as the TCR library source. American Thyroid Association guidelines served as the basis for diagnosing Graves' disease. CDR3-region Arm-PCR and iRepertoire HTBI primers produced the TCR beta libraries. MiXCR, run by TCRdb on the multiplex PCR reads, gives a single entry per CDR3 protein. The sample includes approximately 350,000 distinct CDR3 sequences, approximately 25% seen only once; the top ten take 25% to 30%.

The receptor was derived from a woman aged 40-49 years with Graves disease. The chain carries TRBV24-1 and TRBJ2-7; D unresolved. The sequencing here drew on peripheral blood mononuclear cells (PBMCs), taken when the disease was refractory, from a patient treated with antithyroid drugs. The CDR3 loop is CATQNPSSEQYF. DNA for the CDR3: TGTGCCACCCAGAACCCGTCGAGCGAGCAGTACTTC.